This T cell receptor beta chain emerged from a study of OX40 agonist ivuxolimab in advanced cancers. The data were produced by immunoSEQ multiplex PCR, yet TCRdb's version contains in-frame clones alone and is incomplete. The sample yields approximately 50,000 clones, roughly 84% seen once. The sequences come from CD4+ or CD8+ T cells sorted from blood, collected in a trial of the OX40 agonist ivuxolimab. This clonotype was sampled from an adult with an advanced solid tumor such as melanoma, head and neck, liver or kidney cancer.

CDR3 region: CASSLFGTDTQYF. The DNA of the CDR3 is TGTGCCAGCAGTTTATTTGGCACAGATACGCAGTATTTT. The chain recombines TRBV28 with TRBJ2-3; unclear D gene. The CDR3 sequence is 13 residues long. V lost 1 base and J lost 1, with 3 bases in between. Germline V gene lookup returns CDR1 MDHEN and CDR2 SYDVKM.